This T cell receptor beta chain derives from a study of blood T cell repertoires in COVID-19. Assay used: immunoSEQ multiplex PCR; TCRdb lists only in-frame clones, some missing. The profile covers over 250,000 clones, with around 80% appearing a single time and about 4% taken by the ten largest. The CDR3 runs 15 residues. The V gene's germline CDR1 is SGHTA and CDR2 FQGTGA. With 6 bases clipped from V and 2 bases from J, the junction kept 6 bases outside the gene matches. This receptor was taken from a man younger than 45 with acute COVID-19. The material sequenced was PBMCs or T cells enriched from blood (not recorded which). This chain joins TRBV7-3 and TRBJ2-3, with TRBD2 matching 9 bases. CDR3 region: CASSRSGGSTDTQYF. The CDR3 DNA sequence: TGTGCCAGCAGTCGTAGCGGGGGTTCCACAGATACGCAGTATTTT.